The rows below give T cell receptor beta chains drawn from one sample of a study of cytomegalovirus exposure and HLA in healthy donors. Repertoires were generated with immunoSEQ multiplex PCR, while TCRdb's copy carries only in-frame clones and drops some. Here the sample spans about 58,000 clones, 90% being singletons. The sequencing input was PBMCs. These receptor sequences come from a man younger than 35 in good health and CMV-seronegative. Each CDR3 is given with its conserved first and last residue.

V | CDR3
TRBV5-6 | CASSFWGTGSAGELFF
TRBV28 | CASSLRQAGTDTQYF
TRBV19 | CASKIRGGYGYTF
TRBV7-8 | CASSLQSTGTGAYGYTF
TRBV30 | CAWSVRGYEQFF
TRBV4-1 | CASSQPLGELFF
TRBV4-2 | CASSQVNRREDEQFF
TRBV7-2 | CASSLEVGANYGYTF
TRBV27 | CASRLNSGRAYNEQFF
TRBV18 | CASSQGRQGEQYF
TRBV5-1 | CASSLSPTTGANTEAFF
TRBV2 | CASSNRQGLTAFF
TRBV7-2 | CASRGQGGTETQYF
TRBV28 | CASRAAGAYEQYF
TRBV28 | CASRRTGFGNTIYF
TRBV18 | CASSPPNGQQPGYTF
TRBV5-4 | CASSRGTSGISYNEQFF
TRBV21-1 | CASSKVRRLEGALFF
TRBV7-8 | CASSLGGAAGETQYF
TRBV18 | CASSPGQGETQYF
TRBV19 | CASSRGTTSTDTQYF
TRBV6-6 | CASSYPGLVTAYEQYF
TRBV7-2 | CASNVAGGRTDTQYF
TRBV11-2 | CASSGRTYGYTF
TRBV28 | CASSPIGRDGELFF
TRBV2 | CASSEVEASNQPQHF
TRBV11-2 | CASSAKDGGKELFF
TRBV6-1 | CASSAAVSGHTVF
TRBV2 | CASSGRAFQETQYF
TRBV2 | CASTRQGERLSYEQYF
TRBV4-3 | CASSQWTGGTDGYTF
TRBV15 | CATSKTGQVNQPQHF
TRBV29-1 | CSVEITGGGYTF
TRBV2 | CASTSSYSGETQYF
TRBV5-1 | CASSHGQGVRQETQYF
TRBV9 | CASSVSGTNTDTQYF
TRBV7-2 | CASSLSWLARDTQYF